A selection of T cell receptor beta chains follows, all from one sample in a study of blood T cells in healthy people across ages. TCRdb independently ran MiXCR on the 5' RACE reads; one entry per CDR3 protein. In the table there are some 1.5 million distinct CDR3 sequences, about 28% of which are singletons. Sequenced material: blood. These receptor sequences come from a woman under 40 in good health. CDR3s include the opening cysteine and the closing phenylalanine or tryptophan. D genes are given only for firm matches. Only some rows state a clone size, as once, few, many or a class for expanded clones.

V	J	size	D	CDR3	DNA
TRBV20-1	TRBJ2-3	-	TRBD2	CSAGLPGTVDTQYF	TGCAGTGCGGGACTACCCGGGACGGTAGATACGCAGTATTTT
TRBV19	TRBJ2-7	-	-	CASSWGPYNEQYF	TGTGCCAGTAGTTGGGGGCCTTACAATGAGCAGTACTTC
TRBV28	TRBJ1-6	-	TRBD1	CASTHRTGVYNSPLHF	TGTGCCAGCACCCATCGGACAGGGGTTTATAATTCACCCCTCCACTTT
TRBV7-3	TRBJ1-2	few	-	CASSSREGYGYTF	TGTGCCAGCAGCTCGCGGGAGGGCTATGGCTACACCTTC
TRBV12-3/TRBV12-4	TRBJ1-2	-	-	CASSRDRFGYTF	TGTGCCAGCAGTCGCGACAGGTTTGGCTACACCTTC
TRBV5-1	TRBJ1-4	-	TRBD1	CASSWGTGREKLFF	TGCGCCAGCAGCTGGGGGACAGGAAGAGAAAAACTGTTTTTT
TRBV29-1	TRBJ2-5	many	TRBD2	CSVSGSTETQYF	TGCAGCGTCAGCGGGAGTACAGAGACCCAGTACTTC
TRBV4-1	TRBJ1-4	few	-	CASSQDRYRSNEKLFF	TGCGCCAGCAGCCAAGACCGGTACAGATCTAATGAAAAACTGTTTTTT
TRBV6-1	TRBJ1-5	-	TRBD1	CASRKDRGGQPQHF	TGTGCCAGCAGGAAGGACAGGGGGGGTCAGCCCCAGCATTTT
TRBV19	TRBJ1-2	few	-	CASSPGQIANYGYTF	TGTGCCAGTAGTCCTGGACAGATAGCTAACTATGGCTACACCTTC
TRBV28	TRBJ2-1	many	TRBD1	CASSYVFGGTGSYNEQFF	TGTGCCAGCAGTTACGTATTTGGGGGGACAGGGAGTTACAATGAGCAGTTCTTC
TRBV19	TRBJ2-1	few	-	CASSIDQGGGPYNEQFF	TGTGCCAGTAGTATAGATCAGGGGGGGGGGCCCTACAATGAGCAGTTCTTC
TRBV4-1	TRBJ2-3	many	TRBD1	CASSQVALGTGSTDTQYF	TGCGCCAGCAGCCAAGTTGCATTAGGGACAGGGTCCACAGATACGCAGTATTTT
TRBV7-9	TRBJ2-1	-	TRBD1	CASSPRDRDLPEQFF	TGTGCCAGCAGCCCCCGGGACAGGGACCTCCCTGAGCAGTTCTTC
TRBV20-1	TRBJ1-5	few	TRBD1	CSARAGGSIYSNQPQHF	TGCAGTGCCCGGGCAGGGGGATCGATCTATAGCAATCAGCCCCAGCATTTT
TRBV9	TRBJ1-4	few	TRBD1	CASSTPGQGRTNEKLFF	TGTGCCAGCAGCACCCCGGGACAGGGAAGGACTAATGAAAAACTGTTTTTT
TRBV20-1	TRBJ2-5	few	-	CSAKNGQQEAQYF	TGCAGTGCTAAGAACGGACAGCAAGAGGCCCAGTACTTC
TRBV12-3/TRBV12-4	TRBJ2-1	-	-	CASSLISTEQFF	TGTGCCAGCAGTTTAATATCTACTGAGCAGTTCTTC
TRBV5-1	TRBJ2-7	many	TRBD2	CASSTGTINSYEQYF	TGCGCCAGCAGCACTGGGACTATCAACTCCTACGAGCAGTACTTC
TRBV7-2	TRBJ1-5	-	TRBD1	CASSLGPRGNQPQHF	TGTGCCAGCAGCTTAGGGCCCAGGGGGAATCAGCCCCAGCATTTT
TRBV30	TRBJ1-1	-	-	CAWSEQGNTEAFF	TGTGCCTGGAGTGAGCAGGGTAACACTGAAGCTTTCTTT
TRBV20-1	TRBJ2-5	few	TRBD2	CSAPGRAGGLETQYF	TGCAGTGCTCCCGGACGAGCGGGGGGGCTAGAGACCCAGTACTTC